One and the same sample provided the 17 T cell receptor beta chains below, sequenced in a study of blood T cell repertoires in COVID-19. Only in-frame clones appear in the TCRdb table, and some are missing; sequencing was by immunoSEQ multiplex PCR. The repertoire holds roughly 60,000 clones, with roughly 92% as singletons. The specimen was peripheral blood. The source of these receptors is a human donor in a cohort sampled during active COVID-19.

In DNA, the CDR3 is TGTGCCAGCAGCCCTGAATTGAGTAACTATGGCTACACCTTC. Its protein product is CASSPELSNYGYTF. The chain combines TRBV7-2 with TRBJ1-2; no definite D call. The CDR3 totals 14 residues. Germline V gene sequence: CDR1 SGHTA, CDR2 FQGNSA. V shed 5 bases and J shed 1 base, with 11 bases lying between them.

The chain recombines TRBV3-1 (or the pseudogene TRBV3-2) with TRBJ1-1; tentatively, D is TRBD1 (5 bases). The CDR3 is made up of 14 amino acids. Looked up from germline, CDR1 is LGHDT and CDR2 is YNNKEL (reference sequence). V dropped 1 base and J dropped 11 bases, with 17 bases sitting between them. The CDR3 reads CASSQAETGGRAFF. Here the CDR3 DNA reads TGTGCCAGCAGCCAAGCGGAAACAGGAGGGCGCGCTTTCTTT.

V and J are TRBV19 and TRBJ2-1; 8 bases match TRBD2. This CDR3 is built from 16 residues. CDR1 is LNHDA and CDR2 is SQIVND in the germline V gene (reference sequence). After removal of 10 bases from V and 2 bases from J, the junction contained 13 bases not matched to a gene. As DNA, the CDR3 is TGTGCCACCATGGGAGCGGGAGTTAGGACCTACAATGAGCAGTTCTTC. It specifies CATMGAGVRTYNEQFF. Variable domain in full (rest from reference TRBV19 and TRBJ2-1): DGGITQSPKYLFRKEGQNVTLSCEQNLNHDAMYWYRQDPGQGLRLIYYSQIVNDFQKGDIAEGYSVSREKKESFPLTVTSAQKNPTAFYLCATMGAGVRTYNEQFFGPGTRLTVL.

J is TRBJ1-2 and V is TRBV18, with TRBD1 matching 8 bases. V lost 5 bases and J lost 4; bases outside the gene matches: 6. Germline assignment: CDR1 KGHSH and CDR2 LQKENI. The CDR3 extends over 14 amino acids. CDR3 DNA: TGTGCCAGCTCAAACAGGGGGGATATCTATGGCTACACCTTC. Protein: CASSNRGDIYGYTF.

This clone appeared a single time. The rearrangement links TRBV4-1 to TRBJ2-4; TRBD1 agrees at 7 bases. The germline V gene has CDR1 MGHRA and CDR2 YSYEKL. The CDR3 runs 16 residues. The V segment lost 5 bases and the J segment 1 base; nucleotides outside the gene matches: 8. The CDR3 region is CASSYQGEGAKNIQYF. The DNA for the CDR3 is TGCGCCAGCAGCTATCAGGGGGAAGGGGCCAAAAACATTCAGTACTTC.

The V gene is TRBV28, the J gene TRBJ2-7, with 9 nucleotides matching TRBD1. The CDR3 contains 15 residues. V shed 6 bases and J 3 bases; nucleotides not matched to a gene: 9. Germline V CDR1 and CDR2: MDHEN, SYDVKM. CDR3 protein: CASSLPGQGFYEQYF. The CDR3, as DNA: TGTGCCAGCAGCCTCCCGGGACAGGGTTTCTACGAGCAGTACTTC.

The chain carries TRBV9 and TRBJ2-1, with a possible D match to TRBD1 (5 bases). Trimming stripped 1 base from V and 5 bases from J, with 7 bases between. The CDR3 length is 13 residues. From germline, CDR1 is SGDLS and CDR2 YYNGEE. CDR3 amino acids: CASSVPGNNEQFF. The CDR3 DNA follows: TGTGCCAGCAGCGTACCAGGGAACAATGAGCAGTTCTTC.

This sequence joins TRBV20-1 and TRBJ1-3, with no clear D. The V gene's germline CDR1 is DFQATT and CDR2 SNEGSKA (reference sequence). Deletions cut 3 bases from V and 4 bases from J, with 4 bases between. CDR3 length equals 11 residues. In DNA form, the CDR3 reads TGCAGTGCTAGCGAGGGAAACACCATATATTTT. It specifies CSASEGNTIYF.

This clone has just one count. This chain links TRBV6-6 with TRBJ1-1, with a weak D call TRBD1 (5 bases). CDR3 size: 14 residues. The V gene lost 7 bases and the J gene lost 4 bases, with 16 bases spanning the gap. Germline CDR1 MNHNY, CDR2 SVGAGI (reference sequence). The CDR3 sequence is CASKGFRGLTEAFF. The CDR3, as DNA: TGTGCCAGCAAGGGGTTTAGGGGCCTCACTGAAGCTTTCTTT.

V and J are TRBV5-1 and TRBJ2-7; D gene uncertain. The germline V gene has CDR1 SGHRS and CDR2 YFSETQ. The CDR3 loop spans 14 amino acids. V dropped 0 bases and J dropped 0 bases, with 7 bases sitting between them. The CDR3 DNA sequence: TGCGCCAGCAGCTTGGTTCCGGGCTCCTACGAGCAGTACTTC. It codes for CASSLVPGSYEQYF.

The chain uses TRBV7-2 and TRBJ2-2; maybe TRBD2 (5 bases). Trimming removed 3 bases at V and 3 bases at J, with 8 bases between. Looked up from germline, CDR1 is SGHTA and CDR2 is FQGNSA. The CDR3 spans 14 residues. The CDR3 here is CASSFQRHTGELFF. The CDR3 DNA reads as TGTGCCAGCAGCTTCCAGCGGCACACCGGGGAGCTGTTTTTT.

The chain combines TRBV2 with TRBJ1-1; TRBD1 might be the D (5 bases). CDR1 is SNHLY, CDR2 FYNNEI, per germline. The CDR3 loop spans 15 amino acids. Trimming cost V 8 bases and J 0 bases, with 16 bases left between them. CDR3 amino acids: CASALTDRMNTEAFF. In DNA, the CDR3 is TGTGCCAGCGCGCTGACAGATAGAATGAACACTGAAGCTTTCTTT. The entire variable domain, with the rest obtained from reference TRBV2 and TRBJ1-1, is as follows: EPEVTQTPSHQVTQMGQEVILRCVPISNHLYFYWYRQILGQKVEFLVSFYNNEISEKSEIFDDQFSVERPDGSNFTLKIRSTKLEDSAMYFCASALTDRMNTEAFFGQGTRLTVV.

The chain recombines TRBV6-6 with TRBJ2-2; D is undetermined. The CDR3 runs to 14 residues. V was cut by 1 base and J by 6 bases, with 9 bases left in between. Looked up from germline, CDR1 is MNHNY and CDR2 is SVGAGI (reference sequence). In nucleotides, the CDR3 is TGTGCCAGCAGTTACTACCCAGGTCCCGGGGAGCTGTTTTTT. This codes for CASSYYPGPGELFF.

This rearrangement joins TRBV12-5 to TRBJ1-5; D is unresolved. Deletions cut 6 bases from V and 0 bases from J, with 24 bases between. From germline, CDR1 is LGHNT and CDR2 FRNRAP. This CDR3 comprises 19 residues. The CDR3 protein is CASGSNKTPPLYSNQPQHF. CDR3 coding DNA: TGTGCTAGTGGCTCCAACAAGACCCCGCCACTATATAGCAATCAGCCCCAGCATTTT. The complete variable domain, with remaining parts taken from reference TRBV12-5 and TRBJ1-5, reads DARVTQTPRHKVTEMGQEVTMRCQPILGHNTVFWYRQTMMQGLELLAYFRNRAPLDDSGMPKDRFSAEMPDATLATLKIQPSEPRDSAVYFCASGSNKTPPLYSNQPQHFGDGTRLSIL.

The genes are TRBV5-1 and TRBJ2-7, with unresolved D. This CDR3 is built from 14 residues. The germline gives CDR1 SGHRS, CDR2 YFSETQ. V shed 0 bases and J shed 5 bases, with 12 bases lying between them. In nucleotides, the CDR3 is TGCGCCAGCAGCTTGGGGGCCCACAACGACGAGCAGTACTTC. Translated: CASSLGAHNDEQYF.

This chain uses TRBV7-9 with TRBJ2-3; possible D gene TRBD1, 6 bases. The CDR3 consists of 15 residues. V was clipped by 1 base and J by 5 bases, with 13 bases between them. The germline V gene has CDR1 SEHNR and CDR2 FQNEAQ (reference sequence). CDR3 region: CASSLGQGLVDTQYF. CDR3 bases: TGTGCCAGCAGCTTAGGGCAGGGGCTCGTAGATACGCAGTATTTT. The entire variable domain, with the rest obtained from reference TRBV7-9 and TRBJ2-3, is as follows: DTGVSQNPRHKITKRGQNVTFRCDPISEHNRLYWYRQTLGQGPEFLTYFQNEAQLEKSRLLSDRFSAERPKGSFSTLEIQRTEQGDSAMYLCASSLGQGLVDTQYFGPGTRLTVL.

The chain couples TRBV7-2 to TRBJ2-1; D perhaps matches TRBD2 (6 bases). Trimming removed 6 bases from V and 7 bases from J, with 16 bases in between. The germline V gene has CDR1 SGHTA and CDR2 FQGNSA. The CDR3 is made up of 14 amino acids. The CDR3 loop is CASRPNRGANEQFF. The CDR3 DNA sequence: TGTGCCAGCAGGCCAAACCGCGGGGCAAATGAGCAGTTCTTC.